Following are 20 T cell receptor beta chains from one sample sequenced in a study of cytomegalovirus exposure and HLA in healthy donors (dated by TCRdb to the late 2010s). The library relied on the immunoSEQ multiplex PCR assay. A mixture of 60 forward primers for TCR Vbeta segments and 13 reverse primers for TCR Jbeta segments was used in the multiplex PCR. What TCRdb holds here is the immuneACCESS table cut down to in-frame rearrangements. Part of the clones is not present; checked against another copy, under half of the missing clones reflect an unresolved V gene, and the others are unexplained. In this sample the table shows roughly 100,000 clones, roughly three fifths of which occur a single time. The biggest ten clones account for approximately 4.3% of the sample. The sequenced material came from PBMCs. These receptors originate from a human donor in good health.

V gene TRBV30 combines with J gene TRBJ2-5, with D perhaps matching TRBD2 (5 bases). CDR3 length: 12 amino acids. In germline, CDR1 is GTSNPN, CDR2 SVGIG (reference sequence). V lost 0 bases and J 12 bases, leaving 14 bases between the germline ends. CDR3: CAWSVRGGREYF. The CDR3 DNA is TGTGCCTGGAGTGTACGAGGCGGGCGAGAGTACTTC.

Concerning this clone itself: An end of the junction differs from the germline gene, which may be a read error. Other nucleotide sequences in the sample specify the same CDR3. The rearrangement joins TRBV19 to TRBJ1-5; D is unresolved. Germline CDR1 is LNHDA and CDR2 is SQIVND (reference sequence). The CDR3 runs to 14 residues. The CDR3 here is CASSSDSARQPQHF. The CDR3 region has the DNA TGCGCCAGTAGCTCGGACTCAGCACGACAGCCCCAGCATTTT.

The chain combines TRBV5-1 with TRBJ2-3; D remains ambiguous. V was pared by 0 bases and J by 9 bases, with 11 bases between. This CDR3 spans 13 amino acids. Germline V gene data show CDR1 as SGHRS and CDR2 as YFSETQ. The DNA for the CDR3 is TGCGCCAGCAGCTTGGGGCAGAGCGACACGCAGTATTTT. Amino acids: CASSLGQSDTQYF.

The V gene is TRBV29-1, the J gene TRBJ2-7, with 10 positions matching TRBD1. CDR3 size: 14 residues. Germline lookup yields CDR1 SQVTM and CDR2 ANQGSEA. The trim removed 6 bases at V and 0 bases at J, leaving 5 bases unmatched. CDR3 in amino acids: CSVAGQGSSYEQYF. The CDR3 coding sequence is TGCAGCGTCGCGGGACAGGGGAGCTCCTACGAGCAGTACTTC.

The table lists this clone with a few counts. The chain employs TRBV15 and TRBJ1-1, with D uncertain. Germline CDR1 and CDR2: LNHNV and YYDKDF (reference sequence). Trimming removed 0 bases at V and 4 bases at J, with 12 bases between. CDR3 length: 15 amino acids. The CDR3 DNA follows: TGTGCCACCAGCAGAGATGGAGCCCCGGGCACTGAAGCTTTCTTT. Its translation: CATSRDGAPGTEAFF.

For the CDR3, the DNA is TGTGCCAGCAGTGCACTAGCGGGAACAGATACGCAGTATTTT. Amino acid sequence: CASSALAGTDTQYF. The chain carries TRBV2 and TRBJ2-3, with 10 bases that match TRBD2. The CDR3 totals 14 residues. CDR1 and CDR2 (germline): SNHLY, FYNNEI. Germline trimming cut 4 bases from V and 3 bases from J; bases unmatched to any gene: 1.

The gene calls are TRBV4-1 and TRBJ2-3, with 11 positions matching TRBD2. This CDR3 region has 19 residues. V dropped 0 bases and J dropped 3; count of bases not matched to a gene: 11. The V gene's germline CDR1 is MGHRA and CDR2 YSYEKL. Here the CDR3 DNA reads TGCGCCAGCAGCCAAGATGGGATAACTAGCGGGAGTGGTACAGATACGCAGTATTTT. It codes for CASSQDGITSGSGTDTQYF.

V is TRBV5-6 and J is TRBJ2-2, with a tentative D call TRBD2 (7 bases). Per the germline V gene, CDR1 is SGHDT and CDR2 is YYEEEE. V gave up 0 bases and J gave up 6 bases, with 9 bases separating them. This CDR3 has 14 amino acids. The CDR3 protein is CASSLAGGPGELFF. The CDR3 region has the DNA TGTGCCAGCAGCTTGGCGGGGGGCCCCGGGGAGCTGTTTTTT.

CDR3: CASSPTSTDTQYF. The CDR3 DNA is TGCGCCAGCTCACCGACTAGCACAGATACGCAGTATTTT. The chain carries TRBV5-1 and TRBJ2-3; D is uncertain. Trimming left V 7 bases short and J 0 bases short, with 9 bases between. CDR3 size: 13 residues. CDR1 is SGHRS and CDR2 is YFSETQ in the germline V gene.

The V call is TRBV6-1, the J call TRBJ2-7, with D possibly being TRBD1 (6 bases). This CDR3 is 13 amino acids long. Per the germline V gene, CDR1 is MNHNS and CDR2 is SASEGT. V lost 6 bases and J 2 bases, leaving 11 bases between the germline ends. The CDR3 spells CASRNRDTYEQYF. DNA for the CDR3: TGTGCCAGCAGGAACCGGGACACCTACGAGCAGTACTTC.

The rearrangement links TRBV19 to TRBJ2-1; 8 positions agree with TRBD2. This CDR3 spans 15 amino acids. With 1 base clipped from V and 1 base from J, the junction kept 0 bases outside the gene matches. Germline values: CDR1 LNHDA, CDR2 SQIVND (reference sequence). In DNA, the CDR3 is TGTGCCAGTAGTATAGCGGGAGGGTCCTACAATGAGCAGTTCTTC. Protein: CASSIAGGSYNEQFF.

The rearrangement joins TRBV5-4 to TRBJ2-5; maybe TRBD2 (5 bases). V lost 4 bases and J 3 bases, leaving 16 bases between the germline ends. The CDR3 runs to 15 residues. Germline CDR1 SGHNT, CDR2 YYREEE (reference sequence). CDR3 sequence (DNA): TGTGCCAGCAGCAGACTGACGGGGAAGGAAGAGACCCAGTACTTC. Translation gives CASSRLTGKEETQYF.

The chain combines TRBV6-6 with TRBJ2-4, with 13 bases identical to TRBD2. The CDR3 totals 16 residues. Germline trimming cut 10 bases from V and 2 bases from J; bases unmatched to any gene: 8. CDR1 and CDR2 from the germline V gene are MNHNY and SVGAGI (reference sequence). CDR3: CATGLAGARTKNIQYF. In DNA form, the CDR3 reads TGTGCCACTGGACTAGCGGGAGCGCGAACCAAAAACATTCAGTACTTC.

This clone turned up a few times. This chain links TRBV4-1 with TRBJ1-2, with 11 bases aligning to TRBD1. V dropped 2 bases and J dropped 8; count of bases not matched to a gene: 4. CDR1 is MGHRA, CDR2 YSYEKL, per germline. This CDR3 has 14 residues. The CDR3 DNA reads TGCGCCAGCAGCCAAAGGACAGGGGGCTACGGCTACACCTTC. Its translation is CASSQRTGGYGYTF.

This chain connects TRBV30 to TRBJ1-4; 11 bases line up with TRBD1. The trim removed 3 bases at V and 7 bases at J, leaving 4 bases unmatched. Germline CDR1 reads GTSNPN; CDR2 reads SVGIG (reference sequence). The CDR3 runs to 14 residues. The CDR3: CAWRDRGRGEKLFF. The CDR3, as DNA: TGTGCCTGGAGGGACAGGGGGCGCGGTGAAAAACTGTTTTTT.

The chain joins TRBV6-5 to TRBJ1-2; D unclear. CDR1 and CDR2 from the germline V gene are MNHEY and SVGAGI. V was trimmed by 3 bases and J by 8 bases, leaving 13 bases between them. There are 13 residues in the CDR3. The CDR3 nucleotides are TGTGCCAGCAGTTATCCGGGAGGTCGCGGCTACACCTTC. Translating it yields CASSYPGGRGYTF.

The gene calls are TRBV18 and TRBJ2-5; 9 positions match TRBD2. The CDR3 is made up of 18 amino acids. The germline V gene has CDR1 KGHSH and CDR2 LQKENI. J lost 4 bases, V lost 0 bases, and 12 bases had no gene match. CDR3 region: CASSPPIIEREVLETQYF. DNA of the CDR3: TGTGCCAGCTCACCACCTATTATCGAGCGGGAGGTACTAGAGACCCAGTACTTC.

This clone occurred a few times. V and J are TRBV4-1 and TRBJ2-1; 11 nucleotides line up with TRBD2. Germline values: CDR1 MGHRA, CDR2 YSYEKL. After removal of 3 bases from V and 7 bases from J, the junction contained 8 bases not matched to a gene. This CDR3 is 16 amino acids long. For the CDR3, the DNA is TGCGCCAGCAGCCAGCCCACTAGCGGGAGTATGAATGAGCAGTTCTTC. This sequence encodes CASSQPTSGSMNEQFF.

Here the CDR3 reads CATSRGLAGGADTQYF. In DNA, the CDR3 is TGTGCCACCAGCAGGGGACTAGCGGGAGGGGCAGATACGCAGTATTTT. The V gene is TRBV15, the J gene TRBJ2-3, with TRBD2 identical over 16 bases. Germline lookup yields CDR1 LNHNV and CDR2 YYDKDF (reference sequence). V lost 3 bases to trimming and J lost 4 bases; unmatched junction nucleotides: 1. This CDR3 is built from 16 residues.

The chain is built from TRBV5-4 and TRBJ2-7; TRBD1 matches 7 bases. J gave up 7 bases and V 3 bases, and 10 bases lay outside the gene matches. CDR1 SGHNT and CDR2 YYREEE come from the germline V gene (reference sequence). The CDR3 covers 14 residues. This chain's CDR3 is CASSSTGIRGEQYF. Written as DNA, the CDR3 is TGTGCCAGCAGCTCGACAGGTATCAGGGGGGAGCAGTACTTC.